These 23 T cell receptor beta chains originate from one sample sequenced in a study of shared clonotypes between healthy human individuals. Profiled with immunoSEQ multiplex PCR; TCRdb holds only in-frame clones, not every one. Among roughly 450,000 clones listed, roughly 78% were seen once. The sequenced sample was PBMCs. The receptors derive from a woman aged 40 to 55 in good health. Some clones in this sample may be carry-over from other donors' samples.

As concerns this clone: At one of its ends the junction is not consistent with the germline gene, which may arise from a read error. The V gene is TRBV10-2, the J gene TRBJ1-2, with a tentative D call TRBD1 (6 bases). CDR1 WSHSY and CDR2 SAAADI come from the germline V gene. The CDR3 is made up of 14 amino acids. CDR3 sequence: CASSESALGQYAPF. For the CDR3, the DNA is TGCGCCAGCAGTGAGTCGGCCCTAGGACAGTACGCTCCCTTC.

This chain links TRBV4-3 with TRBJ1-4; TRBD1 aligns across 7 bases. Unmatched junction bases numbered 9, after V lost 2 bases and J lost 0 bases. This CDR3 is built from 18 residues. CDR1 is LGHNA, CDR2 YSLEER, per germline. The CDR3 reads CASSQNPGTAATNEKLFF. CDR3 nucleotide sequence: TGCGCCAGCAGCCAAAATCCCGGGACAGCTGCAACTAATGAAAAACTGTTTTTT.

The genes are TRBV19 and TRBJ1-4; D may be TRBD1 (5 bases). V was clipped by 6 bases and J by 0 bases, with 8 bases between them. Germline loops: CDR1 LNHDA, CDR2 SQIVND (reference sequence). The CDR3 consists of 14 residues. The CDR3 DNA follows: TGTGCCAGTAGATGGGGGGCAACTAATGAAAAACTGTTTTTT. Encoded protein: CASRWGATNEKLFF.

The V and J genes are TRBV19 and TRBJ1-1; 8 bases agree with TRBD1. Germline V gene lookup returns CDR1 LNHDA and CDR2 SQIVND (reference sequence). The V gene end was trimmed by 5 bases and the J gene end by 6 bases; junction bases not matched to a gene: 5. The CDR3 consists of 13 residues. The DNA of the CDR3 is TGTGCCAGTAGTCCCGGGACAGGAGCTGAAGCTTTCTTT. This gives the protein CASSPGTGAEAFF. Combining the CDR3 with reference TRBV19 and TRBJ1-1 gives the whole variable domain DGGITQSPKYLFRKEGQNVTLSCEQNLNHDAMYWYRQDPGQGLRLIYYSQIVNDFQKGDIAEGYSVSREKKESFPLTVTSAQKNPTAFYLCASSPGTGAEAFFGQGTRLTVV.

The chain has TRBV27 and TRBJ2-3; TRBD2 matches at 8 bases. CDR3 length: 16 amino acids. The germline CDR1 and CDR2 sequences are MNHEY and SMNVEV (reference sequence). The J segment lost 6 bases and the V segment lost 1 base, leaving 9 bases of the junction unmatched. CDR3 in DNA: TGTGCCAGCAGTTTATGGGGCCTAGGCGGGAGGGATACGCAGTATTTT. Its protein product is CASSLWGLGGRDTQYF.

V is TRBV19 and J is TRBJ2-7; 8 bases agree with TRBD1. The CDR3 sequence is 14 residues long. V was clipped by 5 bases and J by 1 base; unmatched bases: 4. The germline V gene has CDR1 LNHDA and CDR2 SQIVND (reference sequence). CDR3 protein: CASSAGGLSYEQYF. In DNA, the CDR3 is TGTGCCAGTAGTGCAGGGGGCCTATCCTACGAGCAGTACTTC.

The V gene is TRBV6-5, the J gene TRBJ2-1; D may be TRBD1 or TRBD2 (5 bases each). This CDR3 is 13 amino acids long. Trimming removed 5 bases at V and 7 bases at J, with 12 bases between. Germline V lookup: CDR1 MNHEY, CDR2 SVGAGI. The CDR3 nucleotides are TGTGCCAGCAGTCCGGGGCCCGGGAATGAGCAGTTCTTC. Protein: CASSPGPGNEQFF.

This chain links TRBV30 with TRBJ2-5; the D is unclear. This CDR3 is built from 10 residues. Germline V CDR1 and CDR2: GTSNPN, SVGIG (reference sequence). Between the trimmed V and J ends, which lost 3 bases and 4 bases, there was a span of 3 bases. Here the CDR3 reads CAWSRETQYF. The CDR3 coding sequence is TGTGCCTGGAGCCGAGAGACCCAGTACTTC.

This clone has just a few counts. V is TRBV7-2 and J is TRBJ1-2, with TRBD1 as a possible D gene (6 bases). V dropped 1 base and J dropped 4 bases, with 13 bases sitting between them. The CDR3 covers 15 residues. Germline V CDR1 and CDR2: SGHTA, FQGNSA. CDR3 DNA: TGTGCCAGCAGCTTAGATGGGGCAGGGGCCTATGGCTACACCTTC. It specifies CASSLDGAGAYGYTF.

The chain carries TRBV7-9 and TRBJ2-7; D tentatively reads TRBD1 or TRBD2 (6 bases each). Germline V CDR1 and CDR2: SEHNR, FQNEAQ (reference sequence). The CDR3 covers 15 residues. V shed 1 base and J shed 7 bases, with 17 bases lying between them. CDR3 sequence reads: CASSLGGALSGEQYF. CDR3 nucleotides: TGTGCCAGCAGCTTAGGGGGGGCCCTCTCTGGGGAGCAGTACTTC.

J is TRBJ2-2 and V is TRBV6-5; unclear D gene. The CDR3 has 10 amino acids. Per the germline V gene, CDR1 is MNHEY and CDR2 is SVGAGI. V lost 9 bases and J lost 6, with 5 bases in between. The CDR3 sequence: CARVSGELFF. The CDR3 DNA follows: TGTGCCAGGGTATCCGGGGAGCTGTTTTTT.

This clone showed up just a few times. The V call is TRBV30, the J call TRBJ1-4; D gene ambiguous. The CDR3 loop spans 13 amino acids. Germline lookup yields CDR1 GTSNPN and CDR2 SVGIG (reference sequence). V lost 4 bases to trimming and J lost 3 bases, with 9 bases between them. The DNA for the CDR3 is TGTGCCTGGAATACGAGGGCTAATGAAAAACTGTTTTTT. Encoded protein: CAWNTRANEKLFF.

This clone showed up many times. Distinct nucleotide sequences in the sample also encode this CDR3. This chain joins TRBV6-4 and TRBJ2-3; 8 positions agree with TRBD2. The CDR3 covers 15 residues. Trimming removed 0 bases from V and 2 bases from J; junction bases left unmatched: 1. CDR1 MRHNA and CDR2 SNTAGT come from the germline V gene. CDR3 nucleotide sequence: TGTGCCAGCAGTGACTCCGGGAGGGCCACAGATACGCAGTATTTT. Protein: CASSDSGRATDTQYF.

The V gene is TRBV7-2, the J gene TRBJ1-1, with TRBD1 identical over 7 bases. The CDR3 is made up of 13 amino acids. V gave up 4 bases and J gave up 1 base; unmatched junction bases: 0. Per germline, CDR1 SGHTA and CDR2 FQGNSA. The CDR3 sequence is CASSWTGNTEAFF. The CDR3 DNA follows: TGTGCCAGCAGCTGGACAGGGAACACTGAAGCTTTCTTT.

CDR3 nucleotides: TGTGCCAGTAGTATGGGACTAGCGCAAAATGAGCAGTTCTTC. This encodes CASSMGLAQNEQFF. The V and J genes are TRBV19 and TRBJ2-1, with 10 bases aligning to TRBD2. The CDR3 contains 14 residues. After removal of 3 bases from V and 7 bases from J, the junction contained 3 bases not matched to a gene. Germline V gene data show CDR1 as LNHDA and CDR2 as SQIVND (reference sequence).

V usage is TRBV19 and J usage is TRBJ2-5; D might be TRBD2 (7 bases). V was trimmed by 6 bases and J by 2 bases, leaving 13 bases between them. This CDR3 region has 14 residues. Germline V gene data show CDR1 as LNHDA and CDR2 as SQIVND (reference sequence). The CDR3 nucleotides read TGTGCCAGTAGCGATCGGGGGGCACAAGAGACCCAGTACTTC. Its protein product is CASSDRGAQETQYF.

The rearrangement joins TRBV5-1 to TRBJ2-7, with 8 bases matching TRBD2. The V and J ends lost 4 bases and 2 bases, in that order; junction bases with no gene match: 5. The CDR3 totals 14 residues. Germline loops: CDR1 SGHRS, CDR2 YFSETQ. The CDR3 DNA follows: TGCGCCAGCAGCCCGAGCGGGAGTCCCTACGAGCAGTACTTC. As protein: CASSPSGSPYEQYF.

The V call is TRBV19, the J call TRBJ1-5, with D perhaps TRBD1 (6 bases). The CDR3 runs to 12 residues. The V end was cut by 4 bases, the J end by 6 bases, with 7 bases between. Germline CDR1 LNHDA, CDR2 SQIVND (reference sequence). This chain's CDR3 is CASSRTAQPQHF. The CDR3 DNA reads as TGTGCCAGTAGTAGGACAGCTCAGCCCCAGCATTTT. Looking up the rest from reference TRBV19 and TRBJ1-5 gives the full variable domain: DGGITQSPKYLFRKEGQNVTLSCEQNLNHDAMYWYRQDPGQGLRLIYYSQIVNDFQKGDIAEGYSVSREKKESFPLTVTSAQKNPTAFYLCASSRTAQPQHFGDGTRLSIL.

The V and J genes are TRBV5-5 and TRBJ2-7; 7 nucleotides align to TRBD1. V gave up 0 bases and J gave up 0 bases; unmatched junction bases: 3. CDR1 SGHKS and CDR2 YYEKEE come from the germline V gene (reference sequence). The CDR3 has 15 residues. Here the CDR3 reads CASSLGDSYSYEQYF. The CDR3 DNA reads TGTGCCAGCAGCTTGGGGGACAGCTACTCCTACGAGCAGTACTTC.

J is TRBJ2-7 and V is TRBV7-2; a weak D match, TRBD2 (6 bases). The germline V gene encodes CDR1 SGHTA and CDR2 FQGNSA. Trimming stripped 2 bases from V and 6 bases from J, with 11 bases between. This CDR3 has 13 residues. CDR3 bases: TGTGCCAGCAGCTTACTTGTCGGGGGCGAGCAGTACTTC. Its protein product is CASSLLVGGEQYF.

This clone has only one observation. The chain combines TRBV5-1 with TRBJ2-1; 12 bases match TRBD2. V dropped 2 bases and J dropped 4; count of bases not matched to a gene: 4. The CDR3 contains 16 residues. Germline CDR1 SGHRS, CDR2 YFSETQ. CDR3 sequence: CASSFPTSGSYNEQFF. CDR3 coding DNA: TGCGCCAGCAGCTTTCCGACTAGCGGGAGTTACAATGAGCAGTTCTTC.

This chain uses TRBV11-2 with TRBJ2-1; the D gene is possibly TRBD2 (6 bases). V dropped 7 bases and J dropped 7 bases, with 14 bases sitting between them. The CDR3 covers 13 residues. Germline V gene sequence: CDR1 SGHAT, CDR2 FQNNGV. The DNA of the CDR3 is TGTGCCAGCACCACTAGCTGGTTGAATGAGCAGTTCTTC. This gives the protein CASTTSWLNEQFF.

As for this clone: The same CDR3 is also encoded by other DNA sequences in this sample. The V and J genes are TRBV29-1 and TRBJ1-1; D not certain. Germline CDR1 SQVTM, CDR2 ANQGSEA. The CDR3 consists of 10 residues. The V end was cut by 7 bases, the J end by 1 base, with 4 bases between. The CDR3 is CSARNTEAFF. The CDR3 DNA sequence: TGCAGCGCTCGGAACACTGAAGCTTTCTTT.